The text below deals with one T cell receptor beta chain. V was clipped by 3 bases and J by 7 bases, with 10 bases between them. The CDR3 loop spans 14 amino acids. The V gene's germline CDR1 is LNHDA and CDR2 SQIVND (reference sequence). Repertoires were generated with immunoSEQ multiplex PCR, while TCRdb's copy carries only in-frame clones and drops some. The sample consists of 68,000 or so clones, approximately 80% of them appearing once. This sample was included in a study of OX40 agonist ivuxolimab in advanced cancers. Sample: CD4+ or CD8+ T cells sorted from blood, taken in a trial of the OX40 agonist ivuxolimab. The sequence was collected from an adult with an advanced solid tumor such as melanoma, head and neck, liver or kidney cancer. The chain links TRBV19 to TRBJ1-6; weak D call: TRBD1 (5 bases). CDR3 residues: CASSMQEGNSPLHF. DNA for the CDR3: TGTGCCAGTAGTATGCAGGAGGGGAATTCACCCCTCCACTTT.